Here is one T cell receptor beta chain with its context. Antigen: not known. The entry originates in a study of monozygotic twins with inflammatory bowel disease. CDR3 length: 14 residues. The germline V gene encodes CDR1 ENHRY and CDR2 SYGVKD. TCRdb reworked the 5' RACE reads into one entry per CDR3 protein, no DNA. The sample has some 99,000 distinct CDR3 sequences; the top ten hold roughly 12%. Notes on the study in general: IBD patients displayed reduced TCRbeta diversity (inverse Simpson) when set against healthy co-twins.

Sequenced sample: blood. The chain couples TRBV10-3 to TRBJ2-5; TCRdb picks TRBD1, but there is no DNA to check that call. This clonotype was sampled from a human donor with ulcerative colitis or Crohn's disease, or a healthy co-twin of an affected twin (not recorded which). This CDR3 is CAISEQGSGETEYF.